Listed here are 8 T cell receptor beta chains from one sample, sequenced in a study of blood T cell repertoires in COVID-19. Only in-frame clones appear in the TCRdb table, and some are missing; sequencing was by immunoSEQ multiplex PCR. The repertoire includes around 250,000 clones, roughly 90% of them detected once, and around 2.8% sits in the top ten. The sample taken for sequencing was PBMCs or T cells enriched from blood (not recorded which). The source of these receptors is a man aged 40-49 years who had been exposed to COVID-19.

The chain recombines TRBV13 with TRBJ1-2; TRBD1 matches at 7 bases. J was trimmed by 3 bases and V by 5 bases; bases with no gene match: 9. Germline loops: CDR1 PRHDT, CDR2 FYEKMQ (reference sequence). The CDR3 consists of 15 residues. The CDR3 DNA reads TGTGCCAGCAGCCCACCGACAGGGAAGGACTATGGCTACACCTTC. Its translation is CASSPPTGKDYGYTF.

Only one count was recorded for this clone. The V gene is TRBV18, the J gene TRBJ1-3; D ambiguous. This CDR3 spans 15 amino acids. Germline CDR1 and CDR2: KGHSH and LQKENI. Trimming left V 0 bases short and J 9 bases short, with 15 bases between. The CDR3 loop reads CASSPPISGGGTIYF. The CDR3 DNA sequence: TGTGCCAGCTCACCACCCATTTCGGGAGGAGGCACCATATATTTT.

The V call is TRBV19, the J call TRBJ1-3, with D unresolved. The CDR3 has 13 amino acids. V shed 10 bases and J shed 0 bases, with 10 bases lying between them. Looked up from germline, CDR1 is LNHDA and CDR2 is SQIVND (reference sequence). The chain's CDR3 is CATTIVSGNTIYF. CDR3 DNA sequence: TGTGCCACCACTATCGTCTCTGGAAACACCATATATTTT.

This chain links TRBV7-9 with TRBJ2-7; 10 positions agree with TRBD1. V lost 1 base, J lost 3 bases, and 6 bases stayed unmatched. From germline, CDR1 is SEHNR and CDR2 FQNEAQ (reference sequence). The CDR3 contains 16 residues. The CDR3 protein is CASSLVGQGRGYEQYF. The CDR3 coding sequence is TGTGCCAGCAGCTTAGTGGGACAGGGGAGAGGCTACGAGCAGTACTTC.

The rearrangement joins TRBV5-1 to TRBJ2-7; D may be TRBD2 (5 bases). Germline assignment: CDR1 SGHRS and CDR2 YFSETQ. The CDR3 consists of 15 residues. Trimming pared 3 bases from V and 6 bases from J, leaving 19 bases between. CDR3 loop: CASSSPGVGGREQYF. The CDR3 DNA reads TGCGCCAGCAGCTCCCCTGGGGTAGGCGGGCGCGAGCAGTACTTC.

CDR3 region: CASSQDTSSREQYF. CDR3 nucleotide sequence: TGCGCCAGCAGCCAAGATACTAGTTCACGGGAGCAGTACTTC. V usage is TRBV4-3 and J usage is TRBJ2-7; D is possibly TRBD2 (5 bases). Germline CDR1 is LGHNA and CDR2 is YSLEER. This CDR3 spans 14 amino acids. Trimming took off 0 bases at V and 7 bases at J, with 13 bases between the two ends.

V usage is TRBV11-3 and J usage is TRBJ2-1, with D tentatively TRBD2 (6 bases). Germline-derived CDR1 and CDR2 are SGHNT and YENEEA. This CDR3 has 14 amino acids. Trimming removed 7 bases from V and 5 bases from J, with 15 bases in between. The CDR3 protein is CASKDVGSNNEQFF. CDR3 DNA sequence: TGTGCCAGCAAGGATGTCGGGAGTAACAATGAGCAGTTCTTC.

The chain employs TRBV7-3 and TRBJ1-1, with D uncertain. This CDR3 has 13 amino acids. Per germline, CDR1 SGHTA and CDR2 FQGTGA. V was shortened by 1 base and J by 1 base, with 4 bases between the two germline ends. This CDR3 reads CASSLIQNTEAFF. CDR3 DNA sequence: TGTGCCAGCAGCTTAATCCAGAACACTGAAGCTTTCTTT.